This TCR beta chain was sequenced during a study of cytomegalovirus exposure and HLA in healthy donors (dated by TCRdb to about 2017). The study in broad terms: In an earlier analysis of about 560 of the donors, 276 Gb of sequence data and some 120 million unique TCR beta sequences from some 170 million T cells were reported. An early release covering approximately 600 HLA-typed donors comprised roughly 300 gigabases of sequencing data and about 90 million unique TCR sequences. The genetic ancestry cluster associated with self-reported Caucasian donors included around 76% of the approximately 410 genotyped donors. The study aimed to test whether cataloging public T cell receptors could reveal signatures of past pathogen exposure. The study used immunosequencing to profile the T cell repertoires of approximately 650 subjects and linked those repertoires to cytomegalovirus serostatus. In addition to the first cohort of roughly 700 subjects, a separate validation cohort of 130 or so different subjects was used. To predict cytomegalovirus infection status, the study brought together high-throughput TCR immunosequencing, statistical association of individual TCRs with disease status, and machine learning. In a later analysis, previously published TCR beta repertoires from about 640 donors were re-analyzed and high-resolution HLA genotyping was added so that TCR occurrence patterns could be studied. Rather than using new phenotypic data, the later analysis identified candidate immune exposures from TCR beta sequences and from how often those sequences occurred across donors. An earlier analysis of 500 to 650 of the donors applied high-throughput TCR beta sequencing to assess whether each TCR beta V gene segment acted as functional or pseudogenic. Donor age, sex, ethnicity and CMV serostatus were compiled alongside the repertoire data. A later genetic analysis took genome-wide SNP genotypes for about 55% of the 666 donors and used that subset as a discovery cohort. All discovery cohort repertoires had been generated on a single sequencing platform. Both class I and class II loci were covered by HLA typing, at four-digit resolution. Typing coverage varied by locus: roughly 629-630 donors for A, B, C, DRB1 and DQB1; around 560 for DQA1; about 570 for DPA1; about 450 for DPB1. Because of strong linkage in the cohort, roughly five DR-DQ haplotypes were treated as single units for association and clustering. Among some 400 genotyped donors of the cohort, an average of approximately 200,000 unique TCR beta nucleotide sequences was sequenced per donor, of which about 20% were non-productive.

In total, about 650 healthy bone marrow donors made up the cohort. At the time of sampling, every cohort member was nominally healthy, though immune exposures that went unrecorded were likely present. The donor tested CMV seronegative, placing the donor among the approximately 400 seronegative members of the cohort. Each donor provided a peripheral blood sample, and peripheral blood mononuclear cells were used for TCR beta sequencing. Genomic DNA was extracted from the blood cell samples with the Qiagen DNeasy Blood Extraction Kit. Receptor amplification or capture employed the immunoSEQ multiplex PCR assay. The multiplex PCR relied on a mix of 60 forward primers for TCR Vbeta segments and 13 reverse primers for TCR Jbeta segments. The CDR3 region of rearranged TCR beta genes was amplified from genomic DNA by a multiplex PCR assay. The amplified TCR beta libraries were sequenced on the Illumina HiSeq System as 87-base-pair reads. Turning to the authors' computational methods: Across the 600 to 700 repertoires, a later analysis counted 80 million or so unique TCR beta chains, 9.5 million to 12 million of which were shared by at least two donors. A nearest-neighbor algorithm error-corrected the raw reads and collapsed the reads into unique sequences, merging closely related sequences to remove PCR and sequencing errors. CDR3 sequences were aligned to IMGT reference sequences to assign V, D and J gene segments. For a sequence to be retained, a match of at least six nucleotides was required to both a V gene segment and a J gene segment. Rearrangements were classified as productive when the CDR3 lacked stop codons and remained in frame with V and J, and all other rearrangements were classified as non-productive. CDR3 was defined by IMGT convention, running from the second conserved V-encoded cysteine to the conserved J-encoded phenylalanine. In an earlier analysis of around 570 of the donors, sequences lacking an unambiguous match to a single V gene segment were excluded. In an earlier analysis of more than 500 of the donors, a V segment was called functional when productive rearrangements were above 56.7%, and segregating when the standard deviation between donors exceeded 5%. A statistical classification framework was built to diagnose cytomegalovirus status from the catalog of TCR beta chain sequences. In a later analysis, TCR nucleotide sequences were compared against IMGT/GENE-DB human TR gene sequences so that V and J genes could be assigned. A later analysis assigned CDR3 sequences and most-parsimonious VDJ recombination scenarios with the TCRdist pipeline. In a later analysis, every TCR beta chain was defined by the combination of its CDR3 amino acid sequence and its V-gene family, and reads without a unique V-gene family were dropped. In a later analysis, 550 to 650 highly shared, low-generation-probability nucleotide sequences were removed to address suspected cross-contamination and a sequencing artifact. A later analysis calculated a clonal expansion index for each public chain from normalized within-repertoire ranks of inferred template counts. In a later analysis, generation probabilities were computed using a VDJ recombination model fitted to out-of-frame rearrangements, and the results were checked against IGoR. Hypergeometric tests were used in a later analysis to score TCR-TCR, TCR-HLA and TCR-CMV co-occurrence, with a repertoire-size bias correction applied to the TCR pairs. False discovery rates were estimated in a later analysis by permuting HLA or CMV assignments 20 times. A later analysis grouped co-occurring TCRs with DBSCAN, adding TCRdist sequence similarity when clustering within HLA-allele-positive subsets. Co-occurrence clustering excluded repertoires with fewer than 30,000 or more than 120,000 public chains, plus five with anomalous nucleotide sharing. TCRdb obtained this table from immuneACCESS and retained in-frame rearrangements with V and J assigned. These tables miss some clones; where compared with another copy, unresolved V genes account for less than half of the shortfall, and the remainder is unexplained. V and J calls and clone size follow that table, whereas D and trimming were derived from the DNA. This sample lists around 39,000 clones; roughly 77% were detected once. Roughly 1.5% of the sample is in the top ten clones.

In the case of this clone: Its antigen remains unidentified. Within one base of it there is no much larger clone, and no base qualities were kept.

The germline V gene (reference sequence) specifies LNHDA as CDR1 and SQIVND as CDR2. V trim: 5 bases; J trim: 5 bases; unmatched bases: 7. Inclusive of the bounding cysteine and phenylalanine, the CDR3 is 14 residues long. The read is trimmed to its CDR3 DNA, 42 bases read in frame from base 1. What the work shows at the level of the full study, not this receptor alone: A later analysis reported that several top co-occurrence clusters appeared linked to parvovirus B19, influenza, CMV and Epstein-Barr virus. A cluster of highly shared sequence variants was judged likely to represent a technical artifact of the sequencing pipeline. In this cohort, only TCR beta chains were sequenced, and detectable features were limited by the absence of alpha or paired-chain data. Across donors, most TCR sequences were observed very rarely, whereas some public TCRs were present in many individuals. At a false discovery rate of 0.05, a later analysis linked approximately 18,000 TCR beta sequences to specific HLA alleles. Presence/absence analyses assumed roughly uniform sequencing depth across donors, an assumption that may not hold. It was suggested by the authors that the approach could potentially be generalized to other disease states and immunological phenotypes. Linkage disequilibrium might explain the correlated functional status among segregating V segments, but an unknown experimental factor could not be ruled out. Three of the identified cytomegalovirus-associated TCR beta chains were confirmed in vitro to be specific for cytomegalovirus antigens. A later analysis found that TCR association rates varied across HLA loci, with DRB1 alleles showing the most associated TCRs and HLA-C alleles the fewest. The study listed 150 to 200 TCR beta chains as associated with cytomegalovirus. In a later analysis, HLA-associated TCR beta chains were found to be more clonally expanded and to have lower generation probabilities than equally common non-associated chains. Most CMV-associated TCR beta chains appeared to be HLA-restricted in a later analysis, and the HLA associations seemed to be driven largely by CMV exposure. The only immune exposure information available for the cohort was CMV serostatus. In both the original and validation cohorts, the classifier was reported to diagnose cytomegalovirus status with high specificity and sensitivity. When HLA alleles, especially DR and DQ, strongly co-occurred, TCR associations were difficult to assign to individual alleles. In an earlier analysis of approximately 590 of the donors, most TCR beta V segments appeared in productive rearrangements about 87% or about 30% of the time, broadly matching IMGT annotations. V-gene and J-gene trimming of TCR beta chains was associated with a missense DCLRE1C variant in a later genetic analysis, and the association was replicated in an independent cohort. In a later genetic analysis, fewer N-insertions in productive TCRs were reported among donors in an Asian-associated ancestry cluster than the roughly 670-donor mean. Because counts were too low, more than 15 rarely observed V segments, including chromosome 9 orphons, were left out of the earlier analysis of over 550 of the donors. Some IMGT-functional V segments, including TRBV6-2 and TRBV6-3, could not be distinguished by the 87-base-pair reads and were therefore excluded. A further reported finding was that TCR beta sequences accurately predicted the HLA-A and HLA-B alleles for most subjects in the first cohort. Because some donors lacked HLA typing at each locus, the association tests relied only on the typed subset.

This chain joins TRBV19 to TRBJ2-5, with 8 junctional bases fitting TRBD1. Sequencing was performed on PBMCs. The source is a man in his thirties or forties in good health and CMV-seronegative. The nucleotide sequence is given as TGTGCCAGTAGTGTAGGCAGGGGGCGGGAGACCCAGTACTTC. Translated, this is CASSVGRGRETQYF.